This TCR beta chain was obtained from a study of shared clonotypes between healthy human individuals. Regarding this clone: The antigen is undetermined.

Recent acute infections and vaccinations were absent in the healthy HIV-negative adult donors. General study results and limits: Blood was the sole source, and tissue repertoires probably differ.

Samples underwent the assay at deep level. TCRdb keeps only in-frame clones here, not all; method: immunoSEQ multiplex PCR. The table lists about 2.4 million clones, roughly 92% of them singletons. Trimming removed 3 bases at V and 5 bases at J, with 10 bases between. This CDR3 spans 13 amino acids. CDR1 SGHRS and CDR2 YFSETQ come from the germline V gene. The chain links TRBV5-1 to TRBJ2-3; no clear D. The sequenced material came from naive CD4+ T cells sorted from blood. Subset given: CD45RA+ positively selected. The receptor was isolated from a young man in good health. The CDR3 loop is CASSSLAGDTQYF. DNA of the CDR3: TGCGCCAGCAGCTCCCTTGCCGGAGATACGCAGTATTTT.